Listed below are T cell receptor beta chains from one sample, sequenced in a study of CD8 T cells in Susac syndrome. One entry per CDR3 protein, called by TCRdb with MiXCR from the immunoSEQ multiplex PCR reads. Of 150,000 or so distinct CDR3 sequences detected, approximately 95% appear once; the ten largest clones hold about 0.13%. The sequenced sample consisted of CD4+ T cells from PBMCs. These receptors originate from a human donor with Susac syndrome. Each CDR3 is given with its conserved first and last residue. The size entry is marked missing in some rows and otherwise reads once, few, many or a size class.

j_call	clone_size	v_call	cdr3_aa
TRBJ2-1	.	TRBV5-1	CASSSRGAGGWNEQFF
TRBJ2-7	.	TRBV12-3/TRBV12-4	CASSKQGRGEQYF
TRBJ1-2	.	TRBV10-3	CAISLDGIYGYTF
TRBJ2-1	.	TRBV5-1	CASSLGSSSGSNEQFF
TRBJ2-7	.	TRBV20-1	CSARAWRVSSYEQYF
TRBJ2-1	.	TRBV9	CASSVAGAGAYNEQFF
TRBJ2-3	.	TRBV29-1	CSVEKSRTDTDTQYF
TRBJ2-7	.	TRBV20-1	CSAPRSGRKYEQYF
TRBJ2-5	.	TRBV20-1	CSARRSGRETQYF
TRBJ2-1	once	TRBV19	CASSGAVGYNEQFF
TRBJ2-5	.	TRBV7-2	CASSERGGGETQYF
TRBJ2-5	.	TRBV7-2	CASSLGPKTQYF
TRBJ1-4	.	TRBV4-3	CASSHGGGKLFF
TRBJ2-1	.	TRBV3-1	CASSQRVSEQFF
TRBJ1-2	.	TRBV29-1	CSALQGANYGYTF
TRBJ2-5	once	TRBV5-6	CATAEGGGNLGETQYF
TRBJ2-1	.	TRBV18	CASSHETLAYEQFF
TRBJ2-5	once	TRBV12-3/TRBV12-4	CASRKGDGQETQYF
TRBJ2-7	.	TRBV30	CAWNGRDLLSYEQYF
TRBJ1-1	.	TRBV5-1	CASSSPGGNTEAFF
TRBJ2-1	.	TRBV5-6	CASSLVGGRGSEQFF
TRBJ1-5	.	TRBV19	CASSIPGVSNQPQHF
TRBJ2-2	.	TRBV4-3	CASSQEGRAYGELFF
TRBJ2-4	.	TRBV25-1	CASSEASGWAKNIQYF
TRBJ1-2	.	TRBV5-6	CASSLGAASYGYTF
TRBJ1-1	.	TRBV29-1	CSVWDRGASFF
TRBJ2-1	.	TRBV5-1	CASSLGLVFNEQFF
TRBJ2-6	.	TRBV6-2/TRBV6-3	CASRGQAEANVLTF
TRBJ2-1	.	TRBV7-9	CASSLTSGRHNEQFF
TRBJ2-4	.	TRBV27	CASRPNKGGYGKNIQYF
TRBJ2-3	once	TRBV25-1	CASSSSGTSADTQYF
TRBJ2-7	once	TRBV7-2	CASSPKGLVHEQYF
TRBJ1-1	once	TRBV6-6	CASSYADTTEAFF
TRBJ1-2	.	TRBV20-1	CSATPGGAPIYGYTF
TRBJ2-1	.	TRBV12-3/TRBV12-4	CASSPANGQFF
TRBJ2-1	.	TRBV20-1	CSASLAGYSYNEQFF
TRBJ2-1	.	TRBV15	CATSRELSNEQFF
TRBJ1-1	.	TRBV7-9	CASSPAGTGANTEAFF
TRBJ2-2	.	TRBV20-1	CSANKDNGYTGELFF
TRBJ2-3	.	TRBV20-1	CSATGARTDTQYF
TRBJ2-3	once	TRBV29-1	CSVDPETDTQYF
TRBJ1-1	.	TRBV29-1	CSVGRGGVNTEAFF
TRBJ2-7	.	TRBV30	CAWSGGPGGFEQYF
TRBJ2-5	once	TRBV29-1	CSVDTGGRGTQYF
TRBJ1-1	once	TRBV19	CASSTRGYTEAFF
TRBJ2-5	few	TRBV18	CASSPTQETQYF
TRBJ2-1	.	TRBV20-1	CSARKAGASYNEQFF
TRBJ2-3	.	TRBV7-9	CASSSTGTGSDTQYF
TRBJ1-2	once	TRBV21-1	CASADSYTF
TRBJ2-6	.	TRBV14	CASRMSGANVLTF
TRBJ1-5	once	TRBV20-1	CSAKGTGATQPQHF
TRBJ1-2	.	TRBV29-1	CSAPSGTDYGYTF
TRBJ1-3	.	TRBV9	CASSPGTVTLDTIYF
TRBJ2-7	.	TRBV18	CASSPWDRGISTYEQYF
TRBJ2-3	.	TRBV30	CAWKRGLGTDTQYF